Each of the 7 T cell receptor beta chains below was sequenced from the same sample in a study of blood T cell repertoires in COVID-19. Here immunoSEQ multiplex PCR was the method, and the copy in TCRdb shows in-frame clones only, minus some. The sample holds fewer than 500,000 clones, approximately 92% seen once. The sample taken for sequencing was PBMCs or T cells enriched from blood (not recorded which). These receptor sequences come from a man aged 25-40 years who had recovered from COVID-19.

The V and J genes are TRBV3-1 (or the pseudogene TRBV3-2) and TRBJ1-1; D remains ambiguous. V dropped 0 bases and J dropped 5 bases, with 13 bases sitting between them. Germline V CDR1 and CDR2: LGHDT, YNNKEL (reference sequence). The CDR3 runs 15 residues. Here the CDR3 reads CASSQDPGFGTEAFF. For the CDR3, the DNA is TGTGCCAGCAGCCAAGACCCGGGTTTCGGTACTGAAGCTTTCTTT.

The chain combines TRBV7-2 with TRBJ2-1; D gene uncertain. V was trimmed by 2 bases and J by 0 bases, leaving 8 bases between them. Germline CDR1 is SGHTA and CDR2 is FQGNSA. The CDR3 is 15 residues long. The DNA for the CDR3 is TGTGCCAGCAGCTTAACGCGGAGCTCCTACAATGAGCAGTTCTTC. Encoded protein: CASSLTRSSYNEQFF.

J is TRBJ2-3 and V is TRBV6-1, with 11 bases identical to TRBD1. The CDR3 runs to 15 residues. Germline values: CDR1 MNHNS, CDR2 SASEGT. J lost 4 bases, V lost 1 base, and 1 base had no gene match. The CDR3 DNA reads TGTGCCAGCAGTGAAGGGACAGGGGGCGCAGATACGCAGTATTTT. As protein: CASSEGTGGADTQYF.

This chain joins TRBV24-1 and TRBJ2-2, with 11 bases that match TRBD2. Looked up from germline, CDR1 is KGHDR and CDR2 is SFDVKD. CDR3 size: 18 residues. V lost 2 bases to trimming and J lost 6 bases; unmatched junction nucleotides: 10. The CDR3 loop reads CATSDYPGTSGRAGELFF. The CDR3 nucleotides are TGTGCCACCAGTGATTACCCCGGGACTAGCGGCCGCGCCGGGGAGCTGTTTTTT.

This clone was detected only once. CDR3 amino acids: CASTHGTANTEAFF. The CDR3 nucleotides are TGTGCCAGCACCCATGGGACAGCGAACACTGAAGCTTTCTTT. The chain has TRBV6-5 and TRBJ1-1, with 7 bases matching TRBD1. With V trimmed by 7 bases and J by 1 base, 6 bases remained unmatched. The CDR3 length is 14 residues. CDR1 MNHEY and CDR2 SVGAGI come from the germline V gene.

J is TRBJ1-6 and V is TRBV30; D ambiguous. Germline V gives CDR1 GTSNPN, CDR2 SVGIG (reference sequence). V dropped 4 bases and J dropped 7 bases, with 11 bases sitting between them. This CDR3 region has 13 residues. CDR3 loop: CAWTGFENSPLHF. CDR3 DNA sequence: TGTGCCTGGACGGGTTTTGAGAATTCACCCCTCCACTTT.

The chain couples TRBV7-6 to TRBJ1-2; TRBD1 is a possible D gene (5 bases). With 1 base removed from V and 3 bases from J, the gap between germline ends came to 9 bases. The CDR3 has 14 residues. CDR1 is SGHVS and CDR2 is FNYEAQ in the germline V gene. The CDR3 DNA sequence: TGTGCCAGCAGCTTAGGCAGGGTCGACTATGGCTACACCTTC. Its translation is CASSLGRVDYGYTF.